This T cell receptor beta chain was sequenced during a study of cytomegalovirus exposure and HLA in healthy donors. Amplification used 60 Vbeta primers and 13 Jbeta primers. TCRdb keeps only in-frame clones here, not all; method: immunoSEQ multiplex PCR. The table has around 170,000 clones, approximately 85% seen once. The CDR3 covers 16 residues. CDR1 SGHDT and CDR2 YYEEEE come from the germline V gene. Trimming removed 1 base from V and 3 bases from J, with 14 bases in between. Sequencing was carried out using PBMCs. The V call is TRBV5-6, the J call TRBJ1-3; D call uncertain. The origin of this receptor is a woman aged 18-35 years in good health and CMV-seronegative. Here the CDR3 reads CASSLLALRSGNTIYF. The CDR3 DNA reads TGTGCCAGCAGCTTGCTCGCCCTCCGGAGTGGAAACACCATATATTTT. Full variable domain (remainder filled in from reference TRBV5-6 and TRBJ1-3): DAGVTQSPTHLIKTRGQQVTLRCSPKSGHDTVSWYQQALGQGPQFIFQYYEEEERQRGNFPDRFSGHQFPNYSSELNVNALLLGDSALYLCASSLLALRSGNTIYFGEGSWLTVV.